What follows describes a single TCR beta chain. No cognate antigen has been identified for it. No clone much larger than this one lies a single base away; base qualities are absent. This sample is drawn from a study of PD-L1 blockade in urothelial cancer (dated by TCRdb to about 2017). Regarding the study in general: Every patient began therapy at some point between 2013 and 2015 and was given atezolizumab 1,200 mg intravenously every 3 weeks. A median of roughly 140,000 T cells and 85,000 or so unique TCRs was obtained from blood samples, and a median clonality of approximately 0.077 was observed. About 10 patients achieved durable clinical benefit and roughly 20 did not. The study, an exploratory multi-omic analysis, examined somatic, immune and clinical correlates of response to PD-L1 blockade with atezolizumab in urothelial cancer. Patients had an ECOG performance status of 0 or 1 and had received between 0 and 3 prior chemotherapy regimens. Durable clinical benefit was defined as a progression-free survival longer than 6 months, and TCR features were additionally tested against progression-free survival and overall survival. Twenty-nine patients had pretreatment blood TCR-seq, around 25 had at least one posttreatment blood collection, and around 25 had tumor TCR-seq. About 90% of the roughly 29 patients were males with bladder-origin urothelial cancer, and about 65% of the roughly 30 reported a prior smoking history. In the same patients, pretreatment tumors underwent whole exome sequencing and RNA sequencing in addition to TCR sequencing. TCR sequencing covered pretreatment tumor samples and matched, serially collected peripheral blood taken before and after atezolizumab treatment. Blood samples were analyzed at two time points: 3 weeks after treatment start (second dose) and 6 weeks after treatment start. Beyond this particular receptor, the publication reports: Small sample size (n of about 30) and many exploratory analyses mean the results are intended to be hypothesis-generating. At 3 weeks after the start of treatment, tumor-associated TCR clones in peripheral blood had expanded more in patients with durable benefit (n ≈ 20, p = 0.022). A pretreatment peripheral blood TCR clonality below the median was linked to improved progression-free and overall survival.

Trimming accounts for 4 bases at V and 2 bases at J, while the number of junction bases matched to no gene is 6. The germline V gene specifies KGHSY as CDR1 and FQNENV as CDR2. Including the terminal cysteine and phenylalanine, the CDR3 comprises 16 residues. Just CDR3 DNA is preserved here, 48 bases in frame from base 1. The time point label for this specimen denotes: peripheral blood 6 weeks after treatment start. The cohort included 29 patients with locally advanced or metastatic urothelial carcinoma who were treated at Memorial Sloan Kettering on a trial protocol. Peripheral blood mononuclear cells were collected pretreatment and during treatment, with between 1 and 8 total time points obtained per patient. The Qiagen DNeasy Blood extraction kit was used to purify genomic DNA from total PBMCs and tumor samples. PBMCs were collected pretreatment and during treatment and were isolated and stored as previously described.

Synthetic TCR analog templates were spiked into each PCR so that absolute template abundance could be estimated from read counts. The immunoSEQ assay used bias-controlled V and J gene primers to amplify TCRbeta CDR3 regions from genomic DNA. Sequencing of rearranged TCRbeta segments was done at approximately 20X coverage. Per the original workflow: Clustering was used to correct sequencing errors, and CDR3s were annotated against IMGT so that V, D and J genes could be assigned. Downstream analyses used only productive TCRbeta rearrangements and left out out-of-frame or stop-codon sequences. To compute clonality, Shannon entropy was normalized by the log of the number of unique productive sequences and then subtracted from one. Clones differing between time points or between blood and tumor were identified by Fisher's exact test with Benjamini-Hochberg correction at adjusted p below 0.01. The table was pulled from immuneACCESS by TCRdb, which kept in-frame rearrangements only. Such tables lose some clones; where checked, under half of the loss comes from unresolved V genes, and the rest has no known cause. V and J calls plus clone size are reproduced from that table; the DNA served to infer D and trimming. Counted in this sample were around 19,000 clones; approximately 82% of them appeared once. 1.5% to 2% of the sample belongs to the ten largest clones.

Here the chain combines TRBV16 and TRBJ1-5; TRBD1 matches 9 bases in the middle. This TCR came from a man in his fifties with urothelial cancer. This specimen consisted of PBMCs, obtained around atezolizumab (anti-PD-L1) treatment. The DNA sequence is as follows: TGTGCCAGCAGCCCGGGACAGGGAAGGGGCAATCAGCCCCAGCATTTT. It translates to CASSPGQGRGNQPQHF.